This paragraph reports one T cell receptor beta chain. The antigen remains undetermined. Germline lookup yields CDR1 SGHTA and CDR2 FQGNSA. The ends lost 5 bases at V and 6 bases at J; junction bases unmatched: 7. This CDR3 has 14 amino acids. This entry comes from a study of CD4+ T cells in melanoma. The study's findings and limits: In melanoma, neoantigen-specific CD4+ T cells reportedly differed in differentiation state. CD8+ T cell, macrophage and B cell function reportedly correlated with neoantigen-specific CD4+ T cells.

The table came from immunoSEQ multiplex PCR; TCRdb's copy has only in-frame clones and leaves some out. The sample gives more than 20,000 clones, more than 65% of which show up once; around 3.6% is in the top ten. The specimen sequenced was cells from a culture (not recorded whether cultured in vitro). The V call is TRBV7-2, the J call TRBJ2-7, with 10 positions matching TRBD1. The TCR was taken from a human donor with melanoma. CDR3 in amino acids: CASSNRDRGREQYF. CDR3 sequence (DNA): TGTGCCAGCAGCAACCGGGACAGGGGACGCGAGCAGTACTTC. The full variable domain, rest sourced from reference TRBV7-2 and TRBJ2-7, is GAGVSQSPSNKVTEKGKDVELRCDPISGHTALYWYRQSLGQGLEFLIYFQGNSAPDKSGLPSDRFSAERTGGSVSTLTIQRTQQEDSAVYLCASSNRDRGREQYFGPGTRLTVT.